The source of this TCR beta chain is a study of blood T cell repertoires in COVID-19. Everyone who took part was roughly 18 to 89 years old, and they came from about two dozen US areas. Assignment of participants to cohorts was predicated upon participant-reported clinical history. V was shortened by 6 bases and J by 6 bases, with 10 bases between the two germline ends. The length of the CDR3 is 12 residues. Profiled with immunoSEQ multiplex PCR; TCRdb holds only in-frame clones, not every one. This sample has approximately 250,000 clones, with under 95% found just once. The sample was PBMCs or T cells enriched from blood (not recorded which). The chain recombines TRBV12-3 or TRBV12-4 with TRBJ2-3, with D possibly matching TRBD2 (5 bases). The sequence was collected from a man aged 40-49 years who had been exposed to COVID-19. As DNA, the CDR3 is TGTGCCAGCAGCACCCCGGGGGATACGCAGTATTTT. It translates to CASSTPGDTQYF.